Detailed here is one TCR beta chain. Antigen: not known. The CDR3 length is 14 residues. Per germline, CDR1 SQVTM and CDR2 ANQGSEA. The V end lost 3 bases, the J end lost 0 bases, and 12 bases lay between the germline ends. The authors reverse transcribed all of the isolated RNA, so sequencing captured expressed TCRB transcripts. The assay was immunoSEQ multiplex PCR, and TCRdb's table has in-frame clones only and misses some. Among some 100,000 clones listed, under 40% were seen once. The source of the sample is a study of beta chain features in type 1 diabetes. Whole-study findings and limits: Fewer insertions but more deletions were seen at VDJ junctions in type 1 diabetes patients.

This chain links TRBV29-1 with TRBJ2-7, with D tentatively TRBD2 (5 bases). Sequencing was carried out using stem cell memory CD4+ T cells from blood. The receptor was derived from a woman under 30 in good health. CDR3 coding DNA: TGCAGCGTTGACGGCGGGCTTAACTCCTACGAGCAGTACTTC. Its protein is CSVDGGLNSYEQYF.